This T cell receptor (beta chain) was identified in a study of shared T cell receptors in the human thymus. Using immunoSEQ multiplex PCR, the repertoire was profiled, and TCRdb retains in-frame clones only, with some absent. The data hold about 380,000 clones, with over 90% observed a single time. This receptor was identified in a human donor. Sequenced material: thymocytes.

Here the CDR3 reads CASSDSPLSGINTEAFF. DNA for the CDR3: TGTGCCAGCAGTGACTCCCCTTTATCGGGAATTAACACTGAAGCTTTCTTT. J is TRBJ1-1 and V is TRBV6-4; D unclear. Germline values: CDR1 MRHNA, CDR2 SNTAGT. The CDR3 loop spans 17 amino acids. V lost 0 bases and J lost 2, with 16 bases in between.